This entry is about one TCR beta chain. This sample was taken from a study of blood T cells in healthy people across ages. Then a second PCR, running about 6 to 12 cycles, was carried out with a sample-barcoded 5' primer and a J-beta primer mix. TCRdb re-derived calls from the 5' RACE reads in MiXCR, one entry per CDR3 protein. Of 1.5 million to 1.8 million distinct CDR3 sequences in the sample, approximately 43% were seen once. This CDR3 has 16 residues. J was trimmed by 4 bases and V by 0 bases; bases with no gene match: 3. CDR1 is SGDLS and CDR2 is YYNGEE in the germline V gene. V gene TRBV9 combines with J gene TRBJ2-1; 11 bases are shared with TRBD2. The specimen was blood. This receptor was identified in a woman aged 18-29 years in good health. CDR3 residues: CASSVDASGRYNEQFF. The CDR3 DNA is TGTGCCAGCAGCGTAGATGCTAGCGGGAGGTACAATGAGCAGTTCTTC. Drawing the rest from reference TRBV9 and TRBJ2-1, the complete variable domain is DSGVTQTPKHLITATGQRVTLRCSPRSGDLSVYWYQQSLDQGLQFLIQYYNGEERAKGNILERFSAQQFPDLHSELNLSSLELGDSALYFCASSVDASGRYNEQFFGPGTRLTVL.